Listed below are T cell receptor beta chains from one sample, sequenced in a study of blood T cell repertoires in COVID-19. The assay was immunoSEQ multiplex PCR, and TCRdb's table has in-frame clones only and misses some. The sample contains a few hundred thousand clones, under 90% of which appear only once. The sequencing sample was made of peripheral blood. These receptors were taken from a woman aged 30 to 39 with COVID-19, enrolled during active disease. Both conserved end residues are part of each CDR3. A D gene is named only where the DNA matches it firmly. Size is omitted from some rows. Given values are once, few, many or a class for expanded clones.

cdr3_aa,cdr3_nt,d_call,j_call,clone_size,v_call
CASSQWGDEQYF,TGCGCCAGCAGCCAATGGGGGGACGAGCAGTACTTC,.,TRBJ2-7,.,TRBV4-1
CAWSGRGLFSGNTIYF,TGTGCCTGGAGTGGCAGGGGGCTCTTCTCTGGAAACACCATATATTTT,TRBD1,TRBJ1-3,once,TRBV30
CASSLGMGTGELFF,TGTGCCAGCAGTTTGGGCATGGGCACCGGGGAGCTGTTTTTT,.,TRBJ2-2,.,TRBV28
CASSSLAGSPDTQYF,TGTGCCAGCAGTAGCCTAGCGGGGTCCCCAGATACGCAGTATTTT,TRBD2,TRBJ2-3,.,TRBV6-5
CASSQDIGQGNSPLHF,TGTGCCAGCAGCCAAGATATCGGACAGGGCAATTCACCCCTCCACTTT,TRBD1,TRBJ1-6,.,TRBV3-1/TRBV3-2
CAISDPQGAYGYTF,TGTGCCATCAGTGACCCTCAGGGGGCCTATGGCTACACCTTC,TRBD1,TRBJ1-2,once,TRBV10-3
CASSHVQRGRQYF,TGTGCCAGCAGCCATGTCCAGCGGGGTCGGCAGTACTTC,TRBD2,TRBJ2-7,.,TRBV3-1/TRBV3-2
CASSLELRELQPQHF,TGTGCCAGCAGCTTGGAGTTGAGGGAACTCCAGCCCCAGCATTTT,.,TRBJ1-5,.,TRBV5-6
CASSPGANQPQHF,TGTGCCAGCTCACCAGGGGCCAATCAGCCCCAGCATTTT,.,TRBJ1-5,.,TRBV18
CASSLKGAESSYNEQFF,TGTGCCAGCAGCCTAAAGGGGGCGGAGAGCTCCTACAATGAGCAGTTCTTC,TRBD1,TRBJ2-1,.,TRBV4-2
CASSKTVYTEAFF,TGTGCCAGTAGTAAGACAGTGTACACTGAAGCTTTCTTT,.,TRBJ1-1,.,TRBV19